The 25 T cell receptor beta chains in this list originate from one sample, sequenced in a study of cytomegalovirus exposure and HLA in healthy donors. A multiplex PCR was run with 60 Vbeta primers and 13 Jbeta primers. TCRdb's copy holds only in-frame clones and misses some; the assay was immunoSEQ multiplex PCR. The profile shows around 96,000 clones, around 60% of them singletons. Source material: PBMCs. Receptors originate from a man aged 60 to 75 in good health and CMV-seronegative.

V and J are TRBV5-1 and TRBJ2-1, with D possibly TRBD2 on 5 matching bases. Trimming shortened V by 0 bases and J by 5 bases, and 15 bases separated the two germline ends. Germline values: CDR1 SGHRS, CDR2 YFSETQ. The CDR3 has 16 residues. The CDR3 region is CASSLGPGIGDNEQFF. CDR3 nucleotides: TGCGCCAGCAGCTTGGGTCCGGGAATCGGCGACAATGAGCAGTTCTTC.

The chain has TRBV5-1 and TRBJ2-5; a possible D gene is TRBD1 (5 bases). Trimming removed 7 bases from V and 2 bases from J, with 18 bases in between. The germline gives CDR1 SGHRS, CDR2 YFSETQ. The CDR3 extends over 15 amino acids. The CDR3 loop is CASGPIGDFQETQYF. CDR3 sequence (DNA): TGCGCCAGCGGACCCATAGGGGATTTTCAAGAGACCCAGTACTTC. Variable domain in full (rest from reference TRBV5-1 and TRBJ2-5): KAGVTQTPRYLIKTRGQQVTLSCSPISGHRSVSWYQQTPGQGLQFLFEYFSETQRNKGNFPGRFSGRQFSNSRSEMNVSTLELGDSALYLCASGPIGDFQETQYFGPGTRLLVL.

The chain is built from TRBV7-6 and TRBJ2-1; 8 nucleotides align to TRBD2. With 1 base clipped from V and 9 bases from J, the junction kept 8 bases outside the gene matches. CDR3 size: 15 residues. Germline V gene sequence: CDR1 SGHVS, CDR2 FNYEAQ. The CDR3 nucleotides are TGTGCCAGCAGCTTAGGCGGGGGGTCGTATACTGAGCAGTTCTTC. This gives the protein CASSLGGGSYTEQFF.

The chain has TRBV5-4 and TRBJ1-6; 7 positions agree with TRBD1. Germline assignment: CDR1 SGHNT and CDR2 YYREEE (reference sequence). Trimming removed 4 bases from V and 3 bases from J; junction bases left unmatched: 7. The CDR3 sequence is 16 residues long. CDR3 DNA sequence: TGTGCCAGCAGCCTACAGGGGATTAACTATAATTCACCCCTCCACTTT. Translating gives CASSLQGINYNSPLHF.

The chain links TRBV6-5 to TRBJ2-7, with D maybe TRBD1 (6 bases). V lost 2 bases to trimming and J lost 2 bases, with 16 bases between them. In germline, CDR1 is MNHEY, CDR2 SVGAGI. The CDR3 totals 16 residues. The CDR3 nucleotides read TGTGCCAGCAGTTACACCAGGGGCCATAGTCCCTACGAGCAGTACTTC. It codes for CASSYTRGHSPYEQYF.

This chain's CDR3 is CASSSIAGVSFF. The CDR3 coding sequence is TGTGCCAGCAGCTCTATAGCGGGAGTATCGTTCTTC. V is TRBV13 and J is TRBJ2-1; 9 bases fit TRBD2. The CDR3 sequence is 12 residues long. CDR1 and CDR2 from the germline V gene are PRHDT and FYEKMQ (reference sequence). V shed 4 bases, J shed 15 bases, and the junction held 7 bases outside the gene matches.

The J gene is TRBJ2-3, the V gene TRBV4-2; no reliable D call. The CDR3 sequence is 12 residues long. Germline V gene lookup returns CDR1 LGHNA and CDR2 YNFKEQ. Deletions cut 1 base from V and 9 bases from J, with 8 bases between. CDR3 region: CASSQAGDTQYF. CDR3 nucleotides: TGTGCCAGCAGCCAAGCTGGAGACACGCAGTATTTT.

This clone was seen only once. V and J are TRBV6-9 and TRBJ2-7; 9 nucleotides match TRBD1. The ends lost 5 bases at V and 1 base at J; junction bases unmatched: 15. The CDR3 loop spans 18 amino acids. The germline CDR1 and CDR2 sequences are MNHGY and SVAAGI. The CDR3 coding sequence is TGTGCCAGCAGTCCGAAATCGGGACAGGGTAGTTTTTCCTACGAGCAGTACTTC. Encoded protein: CASSPKSGQGSFSYEQYF.

V usage is TRBV5-1 and J usage is TRBJ2-3; possibly TRBD1 for D (6 bases). CDR3 length equals 16 residues. Germline values: CDR1 SGHRS, CDR2 YFSETQ. Trimming removed 0 bases from V and 1 base from J, with 12 bases in between. CDR3 in DNA: TGCGCCAGCAGCTTGGAAGGGGGAGCCCGCACAGATACGCAGTATTTT. It specifies CASSLEGGARTDTQYF.

The chain is built from TRBV18 and TRBJ2-7; maybe TRBD1 (5 bases). Trimming left V 0 bases short and J 3 bases short, with 15 bases between. Per germline, CDR1 KGHSH and CDR2 LQKENI. The CDR3 covers 16 residues. CDR3 residues: CASSPPSQGQSYEQYF. DNA for the CDR3: TGTGCCAGCTCACCACCGTCGCAGGGCCAGAGCTACGAGCAGTACTTC.

This chain links TRBV19 with TRBJ1-2, with a weak D call TRBD1 (5 bases). Trimming stripped 7 bases from V and 3 bases from J, with 9 bases between. Germline values: CDR1 LNHDA, CDR2 SQIVND (reference sequence). The CDR3 length is 12 residues. CDR3 in amino acids: CASKGAHYGYTF. CDR3 sequence (DNA): TGTGCCAGTAAAGGGGCCCACTATGGCTACACCTTC.

This clone has only one observation. The chain couples TRBV5-1 to TRBJ2-1; TRBD2 agrees at 11 bases. This CDR3 comprises 16 residues. Germline CDR1 SGHRS, CDR2 YFSETQ. Trimming removed 4 bases from V and 4 bases from J; junction bases left unmatched: 7. The CDR3, as DNA: TGCGCCAGCAGCCCCGCCCCTAGCGGGGGGTACAATGAGCAGTTCTTC. This translates into CASSPAPSGGYNEQFF.

The V call is TRBV9, the J call TRBJ2-5; 7 bases match TRBD2. Losses at the gene ends were 0 bases for V and 0 bases for J; bases not matched to a gene: 2. The CDR3 is 15 amino acids. Per the germline V gene, CDR1 is SGDLS and CDR2 is YYNGEE. CDR3 sequence: CASSVAGGYQETQYF. The CDR3 DNA reads TGTGCCAGCAGCGTAGCGGGGGGTTACCAAGAGACCCAGTACTTC.

The rearrangement uses TRBV4-2 and TRBJ2-3, with 10 bases fitting TRBD1. CDR3 size: 17 residues. The junction had 4 bases not matched to a gene; V was cut back by 1 base and J by 0 bases. CDR1 and CDR2 from the germline V gene are LGHNA and YNFKEQ. The CDR3 sequence is CASSQGTGGVSTDTQYF. The DNA of the CDR3 is TGTGCCAGCAGCCAAGGGACAGGGGGTGTTAGCACAGATACGCAGTATTTT.

This clone was counted between two and nine times. The V and J genes are TRBV11-2 and TRBJ1-1; a weak D match, TRBD1 (5 bases). The germline V gene has CDR1 SGHAT and CDR2 FQNNGV. CDR3 length: 12 residues. Trimming cost V 2 bases and J 7 bases, with 8 bases left between them. The CDR3 region has the DNA TGTGCCAGCAGCTTAAACAGGCGTGAAGCTTTCTTT. This translates into CASSLNRREAFF.

This clone has a handful of counts. This chain joins TRBV11-3 and TRBJ2-7; D not resolved. The CDR3 extends over 13 amino acids. Trimming left V 0 bases short and J 6 bases short, with 9 bases between. Germline values: CDR1 SGHNT, CDR2 YENEEA. The CDR3 sequence is CASSLERLSEQYF. The CDR3 bases are TGTGCCAGCAGCTTAGAGCGTTTATCCGAGCAGTACTTC.

The rearrangement joins TRBV29-1 to TRBJ1-5, with 9 positions matching TRBD1. This CDR3 is built from 14 residues. The J segment lost 5 bases and the V segment lost 6 bases, leaving 8 bases of the junction unmatched. From germline, CDR1 is SQVTM and CDR2 ANQGSEA. CDR3 loop: CSVSGTGNDQPQHF. DNA for the CDR3: TGCAGCGTCTCCGGGACAGGGAATGATCAGCCCCAGCATTTT.

The chain uses TRBV2 and TRBJ2-2, with TRBD1 matching over 9 bases. Germline V CDR1 and CDR2: SNHLY, FYNNEI. The CDR3 is made up of 16 amino acids. J gave up 4 bases and V 4 bases, and 7 bases lay outside the gene matches. The CDR3, as DNA: TGTGCCAGCAGTGTTTACAGGGGGCTCGTCACCGGGGAGCTGTTTTTT. It encodes CASSVYRGLVTGELFF.

The chain uses TRBV10-3 and TRBJ2-7; D perhaps matches TRBD2 (6 bases). This CDR3 has 13 amino acids. The ends were cut back, 7 bases at V and 1 base at J, with 11 bases in the middle. Germline CDR1 and CDR2: ENHRY and SYGVKD. The chain's CDR3 is CAINWDLSYEQYF. The CDR3, as DNA: TGTGCCATCAATTGGGACTTGTCCTACGAGCAGTACTTC.

With respect to this clone: At one of its ends the junction is not consistent with the germline gene, which may arise from a read error. This rearrangement joins TRBV19 to TRBJ1-2; no clear D. CDR1 is LNHDA, CDR2 SQIVND, per germline (reference sequence). There are 13 residues in the CDR3. CDR3 bases: TGTGCCAGCAGTATTCGGGGTGACTATGGCTACACCTTC. As protein: CASSIRGDYGYTF.

The chain joins TRBV9 to TRBJ1-2, with a possible D match to TRBD1 (6 bases). CDR3 length equals 15 residues. The V gene lost 2 bases and the J gene lost 8 bases, with 19 bases spanning the gap. Germline lookup yields CDR1 SGDLS and CDR2 YYNGEE. The CDR3 bases are TGTGCCAGCAGCGTCGGACTTCAGGGGCAGGGCGGCTACACCTTC. Translation: CASSVGLQGQGGYTF. The complete variable domain, with remaining parts taken from reference TRBV9 and TRBJ1-2, reads DSGVTQTPKHLITATGQRVTLRCSPRSGDLSVYWYQQSLDQGLQFLIQYYNGEERAKGNILERFSAQQFPDLHSELNLSSLELGDSALYFCASSVGLQGQGGYTFGSGTRLTVV.

The V and J genes are TRBV5-1 and TRBJ2-2; perhaps TRBD1 as D (6 bases). The CDR3 loop spans 15 amino acids. V lost 7 bases to trimming and J lost 2 bases, with 15 bases between them. Germline V gives CDR1 SGHRS, CDR2 YFSETQ. DNA of the CDR3: TGCGCCAGCTTCCCGGACAGTATCAACACCGGGGAGCTGTTTTTT. This translates into CASFPDSINTGELFF.

The chain employs TRBV9 and TRBJ2-7; D is perhaps TRBD2 (5 bases). The CDR3 spans 14 residues. CDR1 and CDR2 from the germline V gene are SGDLS and YYNGEE. Between the trimmed V and J ends, which lost 4 bases and 0 bases, there was a span of 11 bases. This CDR3 reads CASSPTGSSYEQYF. As DNA, the CDR3 is TGTGCCAGCAGCCCGACGGGAAGCTCCTACGAGCAGTACTTC.

The chain has TRBV7-3 and TRBJ2-5; maybe TRBD1 (6 bases). This CDR3 contains 15 residues. The germline V gene encodes CDR1 SGHTA and CDR2 FQGTGA. The V and J ends lost 5 bases and 4 bases respectively, with 17 bases between them. CDR3: CASSVLRGEGETQYF. CDR3 coding DNA: TGTGCCAGCAGCGTACTCAGGGGCGAGGGAGAGACCCAGTACTTC.

This chain joins TRBV19 and TRBJ1-2; 7 positions agree with TRBD1. The length of the CDR3 is 13 residues. V was pared by 5 bases and J by 6 bases, with 6 bases of the junction left unmatched. Germline V lookup: CDR1 LNHDA, CDR2 SQIVND (reference sequence). For the CDR3, the DNA is TGTGCCAGTAGTCCACGACAGGGACATGGCTACACCTTC. This encodes CASSPRQGHGYTF.